What follows are 16 T cell receptor beta chains derived from one specimen sequenced in a study of control samples from healthy donors and cancer patients. Produced via immunoSEQ multiplex PCR; TCRdb's table is partial and in-frame only. Of about 89,000 clones listed, around 86% are singletons. Sequencing was performed on blood. The receptor source for this set is a man younger than 40 in good health.

This chain connects TRBV6-5 to TRBJ1-2; 9 positions agree with TRBD1. CDR1 MNHEY and CDR2 SVGAGI come from the germline V gene. After removal of 6 bases from V and 5 bases from J, the junction contained 10 bases not matched to a gene. The CDR3 contains 15 residues. The CDR3 DNA reads TGTGCCAGCAGACCTGGCGGGACAGGGACTTATGGCTACACCTTC. The encoded protein is CASRPGGTGTYGYTF.

This clone came up once. This chain connects TRBV10-3 to TRBJ2-1; D possibly corresponds to TRBD1 (5 bases). V gave up 5 bases and J gave up 5 bases, with 19 bases separating them. This CDR3 comprises 16 residues. The V gene's germline CDR1 is ENHRY and CDR2 SYGVKD. The CDR3 region has the DNA TGTGCCATCAGTAACTCAGGGCTATCGGTTGACAATGAGCAGTTCTTC. Its translation: CAISNSGLSVDNEQFF.

The CDR3 is CASRTTGNSPLHF. As DNA, the CDR3 is TGTGCCAGCAGGACGACAGGCAATTCACCCCTCCACTTT. The V and J genes are TRBV2 and TRBJ1-6, with D possibly being TRBD1 (6 bases). Germline lookup yields CDR1 SNHLY and CDR2 FYNNEI. The germline V and J ends were trimmed by 6 bases and 7 bases, with 10 bases remaining between them. The CDR3 spans 13 residues. The full variable domain, in which reference TRBV2 and TRBJ1-6 provide the parts outside the CDR3, is EPEVTQTPSHQVTQMGQEVILRCVPISNHLYFYWYRQILGQKVEFLVSFYNNEISEKSEIFDDQFSVERPDGSNFTLKIRSTKLEDSAMYFCASRTTGNSPLHFGNGTRLTVT.

This chain connects TRBV27 to TRBJ1-6, with D perhaps matching TRBD1 (5 bases). Trimming removed 6 bases from V and 7 bases from J, with 16 bases in between. The CDR3 consists of 15 residues. CDR1 MNHEY and CDR2 SMNVEV come from the germline V gene (reference sequence). The CDR3 sequence: CASSQGVPINSPLHF. The CDR3 DNA sequence: TGTGCCAGCAGCCAAGGGGTTCCAATAAATTCACCCCTCCACTTT.

The chain links TRBV7-8 to TRBJ1-2; no clear D gene. Trimming stripped 1 base from V and 7 bases from J, with 10 bases between. CDR1 is SGHVS and CDR2 is FQNEAQ in the germline V gene. The length of the CDR3 is 13 residues. Here the CDR3 reads CASSLVSGSGYTF. In DNA, the CDR3 is TGTGCCAGCAGCTTAGTGTCGGGGTCTGGCTACACCTTC.

The gene calls are TRBV5-1 and TRBJ2-7, with 8 positions matching TRBD1. The V gene end was trimmed by 3 bases and the J gene end by 2 bases; junction bases not matched to a gene: 4. Germline V gene lookup returns CDR1 SGHRS and CDR2 YFSETQ. CDR3 length equals 14 residues. In DNA form, the CDR3 reads TGCGCCAGCAGCTCCGGGACAGGTCCCTACGAGCAGTACTTC. It yields the protein CASSSGTGPYEQYF.

This chain joins TRBV7-2 and TRBJ2-5, with 9 nucleotides matching TRBD2. This CDR3 has 16 residues. Unmatched junction bases numbered 9, after V lost 5 bases and J lost 2 bases. Germline CDR1 is SGHTA and CDR2 is FQGNSA. CDR3 sequence reads: CASSLSSGGGQETQYF. CDR3 DNA: TGTGCCAGCAGCCTGAGTAGCGGGGGAGGACAAGAGACCCAGTACTTC.

The rearrangement uses TRBV6-5 and TRBJ1-2; 10 bases are a match to TRBD1. V was pared by 2 bases and J by 5 bases, with 8 bases of the junction left unmatched. The CDR3 runs 16 residues. CDR1 and CDR2 from the germline V gene are MNHEY and SVGAGI. The CDR3 DNA follows: TGTGCCAGCAGTTACCAGACAGGGGGCTTGCCATATGGCTACACCTTC. Protein: CASSYQTGGLPYGYTF.

The chain combines TRBV6-5 with TRBJ1-2; no clear D. Trimming shortened V by 7 bases and J by 2 bases, and 17 bases separated the two germline ends. This CDR3 region has 15 residues. CDR1 is MNHEY and CDR2 is SVGAGI in the germline V gene. CDR3 sequence: CASTVVGRGNYGYTF. The DNA of the CDR3 is TGTGCCAGCACCGTGGTAGGTAGAGGAAACTATGGCTACACCTTC.

The chain combines TRBV29-1 with TRBJ2-1; TRBD1 matches 7 bases. The CDR3 loop spans 12 amino acids. CDR1 is SQVTM and CDR2 is ANQGSEA in the germline V gene. V shed 7 bases, J shed 9 bases, and the junction held 9 bases outside the gene matches. The CDR3 is CSGGTAEGEQFF. The CDR3 DNA reads TGCAGCGGGGGGACAGCGGAAGGTGAGCAGTTCTTC.

The chain joins TRBV5-1 to TRBJ2-7; 7 positions match TRBD1. The CDR3 has 14 residues. V dropped 2 bases and J dropped 3; count of bases not matched to a gene: 5. Germline values: CDR1 SGHRS, CDR2 YFSETQ. The CDR3 nucleotides read TGCGCCAGCAGCTTTGGGACAGAAAGCTACGAGCAGTACTTC. It codes for CASSFGTESYEQYF.

The V gene is TRBV11-2, the J gene TRBJ2-5, with D maybe TRBD2 (5 bases). CDR3 length equals 14 residues. V was shortened by 1 base and J by 5 bases, with 11 bases between the two germline ends. Germline CDR1 is SGHAT and CDR2 is FQNNGV. This CDR3 is CASSLAPGMETQYF. The CDR3 DNA reads TGTGCCAGCAGCTTAGCCCCGGGGATGGAGACCCAGTACTTC.

The chain recombines TRBV18 with TRBJ1-1; TRBD1 is a possible D gene (6 bases). Germline V gives CDR1 KGHSH, CDR2 LQKENI. The CDR3 is made up of 13 amino acids. The V and J ends lost 6 bases and 1 base respectively, with 9 bases between them. The CDR3 region is CASSTGQNTEAFF. Written as DNA, the CDR3 is TGTGCCAGCTCCACAGGGCAGAACACTGAAGCTTTCTTT.

The chain is built from TRBV3-1 (or the pseudogene TRBV3-2) and TRBJ1-3; 9 bases fit TRBD1. The CDR3 contains 19 residues. Germline V gene data show CDR1 as LGHDT and CDR2 as YNNKEL (reference sequence). Unmatched junction bases numbered 11, after V lost 2 bases and J lost 0 bases. As DNA, the CDR3 is TGTGCCAGCAGCCAAAGGGGGACAGGGACTCTTATCTCTGGAAACACCATATATTTT. This translates into CASSQRGTGTLISGNTIYF.

This clone was counted once. The J gene is TRBJ1-1, the V gene TRBV5-5; D not certain. Trimming removed 1 base from V and 7 bases from J, with 11 bases in between. Per the germline V gene, CDR1 is SGHKS and CDR2 is YYEKEE (reference sequence). This CDR3 has 13 residues. The DNA of the CDR3 is TGTGCCAGCAGCTTGTACGCGGGCGTTGAAGCTTTCTTT. It codes for CASSLYAGVEAFF.

The chain links TRBV15 to TRBJ1-2; D uncertain. The CDR3 extends over 14 amino acids. V dropped 2 bases and J dropped 3 bases, with 10 bases sitting between them. CDR1 and CDR2 from the germline V gene are LNHNV and YYDKDF (reference sequence). CDR3 region: CATSRRERDYGYTF. The DNA of the CDR3 is TGTGCCACCAGCAGAAGGGAGAGGGACTATGGCTACACCTTC.